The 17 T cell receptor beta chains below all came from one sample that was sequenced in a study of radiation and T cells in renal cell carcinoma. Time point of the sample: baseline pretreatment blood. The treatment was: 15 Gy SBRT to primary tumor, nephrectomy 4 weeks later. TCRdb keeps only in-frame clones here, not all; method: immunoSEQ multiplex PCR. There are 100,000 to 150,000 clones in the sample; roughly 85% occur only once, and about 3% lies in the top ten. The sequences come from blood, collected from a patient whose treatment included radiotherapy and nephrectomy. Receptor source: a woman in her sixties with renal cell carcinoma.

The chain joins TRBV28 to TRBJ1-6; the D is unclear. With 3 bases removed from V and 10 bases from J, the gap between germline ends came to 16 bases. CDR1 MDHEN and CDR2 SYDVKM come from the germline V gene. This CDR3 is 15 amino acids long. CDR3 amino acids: CASSFRSPKGSPLHF. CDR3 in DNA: TGTGCCAGCAGTTTCCGGTCCCCTAAAGGCTCACCCCTCCACTTT.

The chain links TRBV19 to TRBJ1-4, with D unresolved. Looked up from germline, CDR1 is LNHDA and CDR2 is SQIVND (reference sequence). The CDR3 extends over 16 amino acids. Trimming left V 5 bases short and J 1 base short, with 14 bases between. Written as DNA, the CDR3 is TGTGCCAGTAGTGTCTTTTTGACGAGAACTAATGAAAAACTGTTTTTT. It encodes CASSVFLTRTNEKLFF.

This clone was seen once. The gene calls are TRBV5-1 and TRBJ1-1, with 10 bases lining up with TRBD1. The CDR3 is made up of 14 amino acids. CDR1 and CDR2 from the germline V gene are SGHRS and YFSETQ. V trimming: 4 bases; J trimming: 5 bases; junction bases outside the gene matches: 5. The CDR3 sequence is CASSQGQGITEAFF. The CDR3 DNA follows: TGCGCCAGCAGCCAGGGACAGGGGATAACTGAAGCTTTCTTT.

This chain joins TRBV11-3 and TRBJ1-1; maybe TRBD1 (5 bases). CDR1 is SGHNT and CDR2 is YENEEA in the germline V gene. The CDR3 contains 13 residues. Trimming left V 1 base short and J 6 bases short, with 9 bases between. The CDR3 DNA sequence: TGTGCCAGCAGCTTAGGGGGGTTAGCTGAAGCTTTCTTT. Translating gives CASSLGGLAEAFF.

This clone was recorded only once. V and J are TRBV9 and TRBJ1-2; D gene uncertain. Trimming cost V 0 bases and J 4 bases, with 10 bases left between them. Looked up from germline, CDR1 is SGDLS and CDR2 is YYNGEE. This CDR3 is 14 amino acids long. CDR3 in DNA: TGTGCCAGCAGCGTAGAAACGGCTCTCTATGGCTACACCTTC. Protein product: CASSVETALYGYTF. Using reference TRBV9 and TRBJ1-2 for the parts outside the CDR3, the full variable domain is DSGVTQTPKHLITATGQRVTLRCSPRSGDLSVYWYQQSLDQGLQFLIQYYNGEERAKGNILERFSAQQFPDLHSELNLSSLELGDSALYFCASSVETALYGYTFGSGTRLTVV.

The CDR3 region has the DNA TGTGCCAGCTACCGAGGGGGACAGAACTATGGCTACACCTTC. This translates into CASYRGGQNYGYTF. J is TRBJ1-2 and V is TRBV7-2, with 7 positions matching TRBD1. Germline values: CDR1 SGHTA, CDR2 FQGNSA. The CDR3 is 14 residues long. V shed 8 bases, J shed 2 bases, and the junction held 8 bases outside the gene matches. The variable domain in full, completed from reference TRBV7-2 and TRBJ1-2, reads GAGVSQSPSNKVTEKGKDVELRCDPISGHTALYWYRQSLGQGLEFLIYFQGNSAPDKSGLPSDRFSAERTGGSVSTLTIQRTQQEDSAVYLCASYRGGQNYGYTFGSGTRLTVV.

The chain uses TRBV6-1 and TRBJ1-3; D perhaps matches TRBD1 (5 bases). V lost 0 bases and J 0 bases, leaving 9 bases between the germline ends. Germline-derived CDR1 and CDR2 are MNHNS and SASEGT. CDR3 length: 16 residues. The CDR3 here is CASSEAWGGSGNTIYF. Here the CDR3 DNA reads TGTGCCAGCAGTGAAGCCTGGGGGGGCTCTGGAAACACCATATATTTT.

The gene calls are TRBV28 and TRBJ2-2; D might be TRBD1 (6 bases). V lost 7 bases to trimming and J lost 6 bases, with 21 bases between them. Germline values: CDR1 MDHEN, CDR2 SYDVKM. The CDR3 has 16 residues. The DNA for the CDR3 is TGTGCCAGCAATTCGTTAAGGACAGTTTTCCCCGGGGAGCTGTTTTTT. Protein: CASNSLRTVFPGELFF.

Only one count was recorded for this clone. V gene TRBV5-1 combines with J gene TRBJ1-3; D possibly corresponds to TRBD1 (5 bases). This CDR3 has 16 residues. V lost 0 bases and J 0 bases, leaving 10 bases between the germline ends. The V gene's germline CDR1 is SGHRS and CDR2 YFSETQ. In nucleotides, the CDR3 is TGCGCCAGCAGCTTGGGGAGGGGAGGCTCTGGAAACACCATATATTTT. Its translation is CASSLGRGGSGNTIYF.

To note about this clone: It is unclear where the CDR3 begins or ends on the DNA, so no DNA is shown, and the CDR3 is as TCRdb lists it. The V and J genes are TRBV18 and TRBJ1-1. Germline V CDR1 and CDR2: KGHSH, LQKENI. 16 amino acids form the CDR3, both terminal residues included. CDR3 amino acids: CASSPFGAGEGTEAFF.

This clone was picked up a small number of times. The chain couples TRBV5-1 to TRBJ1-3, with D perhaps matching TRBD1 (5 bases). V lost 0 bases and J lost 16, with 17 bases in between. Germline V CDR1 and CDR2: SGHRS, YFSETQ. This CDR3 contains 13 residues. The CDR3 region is CASSLAGRSKEYF. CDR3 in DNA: TGCGCCAGCAGCTTGGCGGGACGTAGTAAAGAGTATTTT.

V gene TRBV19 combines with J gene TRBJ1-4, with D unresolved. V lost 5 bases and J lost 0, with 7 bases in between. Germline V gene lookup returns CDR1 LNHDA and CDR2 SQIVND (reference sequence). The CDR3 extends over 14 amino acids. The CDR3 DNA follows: TGTGCCAGTAGTTGGGCAGCAACTAATGAAAAACTGTTTTTT. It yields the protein CASSWAATNEKLFF. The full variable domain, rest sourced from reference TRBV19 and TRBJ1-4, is DGGITQSPKYLFRKEGQNVTLSCEQNLNHDAMYWYRQDPGQGLRLIYYSQIVNDFQKGDIAEGYSVSREKKESFPLTVTSAQKNPTAFYLCASSWAATNEKLFFGSGTQLSVL.

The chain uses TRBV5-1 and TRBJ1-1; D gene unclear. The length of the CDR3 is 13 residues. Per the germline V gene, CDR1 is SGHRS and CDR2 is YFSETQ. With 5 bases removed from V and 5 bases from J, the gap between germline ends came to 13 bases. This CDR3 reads CASSKGGVTEAFF. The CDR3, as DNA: TGCGCCAGCAGTAAGGGAGGTGTGACTGAAGCTTTCTTT.

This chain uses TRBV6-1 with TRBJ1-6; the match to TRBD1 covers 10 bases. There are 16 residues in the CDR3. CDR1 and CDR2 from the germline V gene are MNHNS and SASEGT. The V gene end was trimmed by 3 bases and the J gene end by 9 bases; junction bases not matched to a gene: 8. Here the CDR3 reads CASSETRGTGVSPLHF. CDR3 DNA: TGTGCCAGCAGTGAGACCCGTGGGACAGGGGTTTCACCCCTCCACTTT.

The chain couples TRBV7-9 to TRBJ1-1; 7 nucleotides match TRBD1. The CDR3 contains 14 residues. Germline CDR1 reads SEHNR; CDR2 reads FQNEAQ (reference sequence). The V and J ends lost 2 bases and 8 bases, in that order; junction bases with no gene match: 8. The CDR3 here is CASSLNRGIEEAFF. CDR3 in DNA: TGTGCCAGCAGCTTAAACAGGGGAATCGAGGAAGCTTTCTTT.

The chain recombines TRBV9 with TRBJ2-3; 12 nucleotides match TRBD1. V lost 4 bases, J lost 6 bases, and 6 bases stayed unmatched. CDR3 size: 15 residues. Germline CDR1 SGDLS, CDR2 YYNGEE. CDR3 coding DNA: TGTGCCAGCAGCCGCGGGGACAGGGGGCTGGATACGCAGTATTTT. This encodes CASSRGDRGLDTQYF.

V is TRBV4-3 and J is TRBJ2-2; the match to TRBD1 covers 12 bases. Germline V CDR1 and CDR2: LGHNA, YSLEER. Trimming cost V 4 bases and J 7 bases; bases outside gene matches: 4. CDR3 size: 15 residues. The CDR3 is CASSRDRGHGGELFF. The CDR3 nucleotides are TGCGCCAGCAGCCGGGACAGGGGGCATGGCGGGGAGCTGTTTTTT.